This TCR beta chain originates from a study of shared clonotypes between healthy human individuals. Study findings and constraints: Deeper or shallower sequencing was expected to change how clonotypes are shared among donors. The diversity represented, both genetic and in exposure history, was limited by few donors. Naive CD4 clonotypes overlapped across a few donors at about 5.3%.

The V gene lost 0 bases and the J gene lost 6 bases, with 3 bases spanning the gap. This CDR3 has 13 residues. Germline V gives CDR1 SGHAT, CDR2 FQNNGV. A note on this clone: Its antigen is unknown.

Naivety among CD8 cells was defined by CD45RO negativity and positive CCR7 selection, thereby excluding terminally differentiated effector memory CD45RA+ cells. Template for every sorted-subset replicate PCR totaled approximately 200 ng DNA, roughly 30,000 T cell genomes. Method: immunoSEQ multiplex PCR; TCRdb's copy keeps in-frame clones and lacks some. The sample includes 1.5 million to 2.5 million clones, 85% to 95% seen only once; the top ten take roughly 1%. The source of this sequence is a man aged 18 to 35 in good health. The chain couples TRBV11-2 to TRBJ1-6; D is ambiguous. Sequencing was carried out using naive CD8+ T cells sorted from blood. The CDR3 DNA follows: TGTGCCAGCAGCTTAGATCCTAATTCACCCCTCCACTTT. Protein sequence: CASSLDPNSPLHF. The complete variable domain, with remaining parts taken from reference TRBV11-2 and TRBJ1-6, reads EAGVAQSPRYKIIEKRQSVAFWCNPISGHATLYWYQQILGQGPKLLIQFQNNGVVDDSQLPKDRFSAERLKGVDSTLKIQPAKLEDSAVYLCASSLDPNSPLHFGNGTRLTVT.